The 18 T cell receptor beta chains in this list originate from one sample, sequenced in a study of blood T cells in healthy people across ages. Then a second PCR, running roughly 7 to 11 cycles, was carried out with a sample-barcoded 5' primer and a J-beta primer mix. TCRdb reprocessed the 5' RACE reads with MiXCR, giving one entry per CDR3 protein. The data show over 950,000 distinct CDR3 sequences, with 35% to 40% seen just once and about 12% held by the top ten. The sample consisted of blood. These receptors were taken from a young man in good health.

The chain couples TRBV25-1 to TRBJ2-7, with TRBD2 matching over 8 bases. Germline values: CDR1 MGHDK, CDR2 SYGVNS. The CDR3 has 15 residues. J gave up 2 bases and V 2 bases, and 5 bases lay outside the gene matches. This chain's CDR3 is CASSEDERGPYEQYF. The CDR3 DNA follows: TGTGCCAGCAGTGAAGATGAGCGGGGGCCCTACGAGCAGTACTTC.

The chain employs TRBV20-1 and TRBJ1-5; tentative D call: TRBD1 (6 bases). In germline, CDR1 is DFQATT, CDR2 SNEGSKA (reference sequence). This CDR3 is built from 14 residues. Trimming left V 5 bases short and J 2 bases short, with 13 bases between. The CDR3 spells CSALPGEGNQPQHF. DNA of the CDR3: TGCAGTGCTCTTCCAGGGGAAGGCAATCAGCCCCAGCATTTT.

This clonotype was picked up a small number of times. The chain uses TRBV12-3 or TRBV12-4 and TRBJ1-5, with D maybe TRBD1 (6 bases). Trimming cost V 7 bases and J 7 bases, with 11 bases left between them. This CDR3 is built from 12 residues. CDR3: CASNTQGQPQHF. In DNA form, the CDR3 reads TGTGCCAGCAATACACAGGGACAGCCCCAGCATTTT.

This clonotype showed up just a few times. The genes are TRBV7-2 and TRBJ1-1, with TRBD1 identical over 9 bases. The CDR3 totals 15 residues. Germline CDR1 reads SGHTA; CDR2 reads FQGNSA. Trimming removed 5 bases from V and 7 bases from J; junction bases left unmatched: 11. The CDR3 here is CASSAVPGQGGEAFF. Here the CDR3 DNA reads TGTGCCAGCAGCGCCGTCCCGGGACAGGGTGGTGAAGCTTTCTTT.

The genes are TRBV20-1 and TRBJ2-4; tentatively, D is TRBD2 (5 bases). The J call could be wrong; TRBJ2-7 is a better fit for the DNA end. The CDR3 spans 12 residues. Germline V CDR1 and CDR2: DFQATT, SNEGSKA (reference sequence). The CDR3 bases are TGCAGTGCTATAGGGAGCAGCTACGAGCAGTACTTC. The encoded protein is CSAIGSSYEQYF.

This clonotype was counted a few times. The V call is TRBV12-3 or TRBV12-4, the J call TRBJ1-2, with D perhaps TRBD1 (5 bases). CDR3 length: 16 amino acids. V lost 1 base to trimming and J lost 4 bases, with 16 bases between them. The CDR3 coding sequence is TGTGCCAGCAGTTTAGGCCCGGGGCCCTTCGCCTATGGCTACACCTTC. Its protein is CASSLGPGPFAYGYTF.

The CDR3 here is CASSQEGQGLSGELFF. For the CDR3, the DNA is TGTGCCAGCAGCCAAGAGGGGCAGGGATTGTCCGGGGAGCTGTTTTTT. The rearrangement uses TRBV3-1 and TRBJ2-2; possibly TRBD1 for D (5 bases). The CDR3 is 16 amino acids. Germline CDR1 reads LGHDT; CDR2 reads YNNKEL (reference sequence). Trimming took off 0 bases at V and 6 bases at J, with 14 bases between the two ends.

The rearrangement joins TRBV2 to TRBJ2-5; TRBD1 matches at 7 bases. Trimming cost V 6 bases and J 0 bases; bases outside gene matches: 4. This CDR3 has 14 residues. Germline-derived CDR1 and CDR2 are SNHLY and FYNNEI. The CDR3 region has the DNA TGTGCCAGCAGGCTCGACAGGGACCAAGAGACCCAGTACTTC. Translated, it gives CASRLDRDQETQYF.

This clonotype was counted a few times. This rearrangement joins TRBV4-3 to TRBJ2-1; TRBD2 agrees at 8 bases. The CDR3 is 17 residues long. Germline CDR1 and CDR2: LGHNA and YSLEER. J was trimmed by 4 bases and V by 3 bases; bases with no gene match: 11. The CDR3 loop is CASSHSLLADVYNEQFF. In DNA, the CDR3 is TGCGCCAGCAGCCACTCCTTACTAGCGGATGTGTACAATGAGCAGTTCTTC.

CDR3 sequence: CATGGGNTEAFF. The DNA for the CDR3 is TGTGCCACCGGGGGGGGGAACACTGAAGCTTTCTTT. V and J are TRBV27 and TRBJ1-1; D might be TRBD1 (5 bases). The V end was cut by 10 bases, the J end by 1 base, with 10 bases between. The CDR3 runs to 12 residues. The V gene's germline CDR1 is MNHEY and CDR2 SMNVEV (reference sequence).

CDR3 region: CASSFGVGRRLGTEAFF. In DNA, the CDR3 is TGTGCCAGCAGTTTTGGAGTTGGCAGGCGACTTGGCACTGAAGCTTTCTTT. The chain links TRBV12-3 or TRBV12-4 to TRBJ1-1, with D uncertain. Trimming cost V 3 bases and J 4 bases, with 21 bases left between them. The CDR3 runs 17 residues.

The chain joins TRBV5-1 to TRBJ1-1; the match to TRBD1 covers 7 bases. Germline V gene data show CDR1 as SGHRS and CDR2 as YFSETQ. The CDR3 is 16 amino acids. Germline trimming cut 3 bases from V and 0 bases from J; bases unmatched to any gene: 8. CDR3 sequence (DNA): TGCGCCAGCAGCTCTCACGACAGGGTGATGAACACTGAAGCTTTCTTT. Its translation: CASSSHDRVMNTEAFF.

The table lists this clonotype with many counts. This chain links TRBV20-1 with TRBJ2-1; 11 bases match TRBD2. V dropped 5 bases and J dropped 7; count of bases not matched to a gene: 16. The CDR3 has 17 amino acids. Looked up from germline, CDR1 is DFQATT and CDR2 is SNEGSKA (reference sequence). The CDR3 sequence: CSALAWASGGKGNEQFF. Written as DNA, the CDR3 is TGCAGTGCTCTAGCATGGGCTAGCGGGGGGAAGGGTAATGAGCAGTTCTTC.

The chain couples TRBV30 to TRBJ1-2; the D gene is possibly TRBD1 (5 bases). Trimming removed 3 bases at V and 6 bases at J, with 14 bases between. The CDR3 spans 13 residues. Germline V gene sequence: CDR1 GTSNPN, CDR2 SVGIG (reference sequence). CDR3 amino acids: CAWSEGVVDGYTF. The CDR3 DNA is TGTGCCTGGAGCGAAGGGGTCGTGGATGGCTACACCTTC.

This clonotype was observed a few times. The rearrangement links TRBV5-1 to TRBJ2-1, with D perhaps matching TRBD1 (5 bases). The CDR3 covers 13 residues. V shed 7 bases and J shed 0 bases, with 8 bases lying between them. Germline assignment: CDR1 SGHRS and CDR2 YFSETQ. Here the CDR3 DNA reads TGCGCCAGCTGCGACAGCTCCTACAATGAGCAGTTCTTC. The encoded protein is CASCDSSYNEQFF.

This clonotype was counted a few times. The chain links TRBV20-1 to TRBJ1-2, with 7 nucleotides matching TRBD1. Unmatched junction bases numbered 3, after V lost 2 bases and J lost 0 bases. Germline CDR1 and CDR2: DFQATT and SNEGSKA (reference sequence). The CDR3 has 14 residues. In DNA form, the CDR3 reads TGCAGTGCTAGACGGGGACAGACTAACTATGGCTACACCTTC. It is translated as CSARRGQTNYGYTF.

The chain employs TRBV3-1 and TRBJ1-4; no clear D. The V and J ends lost 4 bases and 5 bases respectively, with 8 bases between them. Germline V gene lookup returns CDR1 LGHDT and CDR2 YNNKEL (reference sequence). The CDR3 is made up of 13 amino acids. CDR3 nucleotides: TGTGCCAGCAGCCCTCAGTCGAATGAAAAACTGTTTTTT. The encoded protein is CASSPQSNEKLFF.

The chain is built from TRBV20-1 and TRBJ2-7, with D uncertain. The V end was cut by 3 bases, the J end by 3 bases, with 15 bases between. The CDR3 has 14 amino acids. Per the germline V gene, CDR1 is DFQATT and CDR2 is SNEGSKA (reference sequence). This chain's CDR3 is CSASPAEEIYEQYF. CDR3 bases: TGCAGTGCTAGTCCGGCAGAGGAAATCTACGAGCAGTACTTC.